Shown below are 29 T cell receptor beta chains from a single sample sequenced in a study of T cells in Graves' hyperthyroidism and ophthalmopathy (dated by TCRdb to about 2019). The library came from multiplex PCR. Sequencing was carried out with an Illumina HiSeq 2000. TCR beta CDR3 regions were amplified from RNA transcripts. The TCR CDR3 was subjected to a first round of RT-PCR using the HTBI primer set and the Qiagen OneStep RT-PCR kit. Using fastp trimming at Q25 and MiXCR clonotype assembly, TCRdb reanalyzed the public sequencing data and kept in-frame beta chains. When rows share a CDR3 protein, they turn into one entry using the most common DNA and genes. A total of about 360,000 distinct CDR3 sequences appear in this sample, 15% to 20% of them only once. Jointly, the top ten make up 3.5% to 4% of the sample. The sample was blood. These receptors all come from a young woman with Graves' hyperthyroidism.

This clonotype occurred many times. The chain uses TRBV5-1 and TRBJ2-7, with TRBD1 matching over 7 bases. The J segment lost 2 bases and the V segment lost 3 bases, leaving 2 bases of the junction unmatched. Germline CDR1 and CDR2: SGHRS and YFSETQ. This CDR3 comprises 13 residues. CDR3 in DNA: TGCGCCAGCAGCTCGGGACAGACCTACGAGCAGTACTTC. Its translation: CASSSGQTYEQYF.

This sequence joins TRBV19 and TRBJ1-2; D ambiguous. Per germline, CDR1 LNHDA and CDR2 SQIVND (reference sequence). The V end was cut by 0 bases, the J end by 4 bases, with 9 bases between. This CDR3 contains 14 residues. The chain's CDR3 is CASSIDGKVYGYTF. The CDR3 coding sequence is TGTGCCAGTAGTATAGACGGCAAAGTCTATGGCTACACCTTC.

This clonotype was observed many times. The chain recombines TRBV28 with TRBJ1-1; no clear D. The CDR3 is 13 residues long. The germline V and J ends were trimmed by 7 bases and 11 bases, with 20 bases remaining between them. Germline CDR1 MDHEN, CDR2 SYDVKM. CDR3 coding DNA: TGTGCCAGCACCCTGACGCCCCAGGATGCCGCTTTCTTT. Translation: CASTLTPQDAAFF. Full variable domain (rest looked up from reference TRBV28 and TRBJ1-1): DVKVTQSSRYLVKRTGEKVFLECVQDMDHENMFWYRQDPGLGLRLIYFSYDVKMKEKGDIPEGYSVSREKKERFSLILESASTNQTSMYLCASTLTPQDAAFFGQGTRLTVV.

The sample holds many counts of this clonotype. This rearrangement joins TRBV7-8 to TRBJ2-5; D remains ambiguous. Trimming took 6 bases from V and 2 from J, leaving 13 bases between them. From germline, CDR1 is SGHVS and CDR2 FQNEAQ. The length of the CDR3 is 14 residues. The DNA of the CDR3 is TGTGCCAGCAGTCCTCGTCCAGCTCAAGAGACCCAGTACTTC. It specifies CASSPRPAQETQYF.

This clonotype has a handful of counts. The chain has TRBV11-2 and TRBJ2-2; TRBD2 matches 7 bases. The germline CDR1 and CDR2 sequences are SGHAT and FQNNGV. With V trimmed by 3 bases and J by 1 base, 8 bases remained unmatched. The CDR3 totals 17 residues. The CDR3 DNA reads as TGTGCCAGCAGCTTCCCCGTGGGCGGGGGGAACACCGGGGAGCTGTTTTTT. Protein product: CASSFPVGGGNTGELFF.

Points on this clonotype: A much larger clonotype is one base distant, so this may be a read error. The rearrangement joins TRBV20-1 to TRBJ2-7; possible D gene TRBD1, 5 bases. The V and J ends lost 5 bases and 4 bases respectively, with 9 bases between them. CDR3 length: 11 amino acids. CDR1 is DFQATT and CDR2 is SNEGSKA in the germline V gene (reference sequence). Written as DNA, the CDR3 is TGCAGTGCTTTCAGGGTTTACGAGCAGTACTTC. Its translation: CSAFRVYEQYF.

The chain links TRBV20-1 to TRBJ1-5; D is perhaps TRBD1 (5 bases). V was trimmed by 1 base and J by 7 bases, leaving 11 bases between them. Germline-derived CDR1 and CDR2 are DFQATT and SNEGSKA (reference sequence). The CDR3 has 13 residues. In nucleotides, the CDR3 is TGCAGTGCTAGAGGTCGGGGCGAACAGCCCCAGCATTTT. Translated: CSARGRGEQPQHF.

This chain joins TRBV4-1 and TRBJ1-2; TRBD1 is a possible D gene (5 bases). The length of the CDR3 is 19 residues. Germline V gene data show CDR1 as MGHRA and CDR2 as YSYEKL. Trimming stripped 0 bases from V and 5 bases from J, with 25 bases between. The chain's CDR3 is CASSQEIYLVWGLGYGYTF. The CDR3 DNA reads TGCGCCAGCAGCCAAGAGATATATCTGGTATGGGGGTTGGGGTATGGCTACACCTTC.

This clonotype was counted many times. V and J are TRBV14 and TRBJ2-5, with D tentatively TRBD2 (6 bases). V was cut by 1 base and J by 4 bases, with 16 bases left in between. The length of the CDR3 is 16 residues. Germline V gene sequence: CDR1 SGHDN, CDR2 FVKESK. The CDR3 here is CASSQGAGPNGETQYF. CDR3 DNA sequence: TGTGCCAGCAGCCAAGGAGCGGGCCCAAACGGAGAGACCCAGTACTTC.

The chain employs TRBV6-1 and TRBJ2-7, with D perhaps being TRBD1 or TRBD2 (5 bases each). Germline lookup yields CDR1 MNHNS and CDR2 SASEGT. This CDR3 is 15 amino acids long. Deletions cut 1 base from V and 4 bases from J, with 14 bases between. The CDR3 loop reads CASSEGGGVPYEQYF. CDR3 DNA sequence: TGTGCCAGCAGTGAAGGTGGGGGTGTACCGTACGAGCAGTACTTC.

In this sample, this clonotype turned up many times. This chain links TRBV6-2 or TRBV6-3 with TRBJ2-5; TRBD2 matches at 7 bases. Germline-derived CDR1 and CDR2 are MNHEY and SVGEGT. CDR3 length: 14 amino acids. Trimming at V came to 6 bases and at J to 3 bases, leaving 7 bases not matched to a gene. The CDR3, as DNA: TGTGCCAGCAGCCACCTAAGCGGGGAAGAGACCCAGTACTTC. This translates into CASSHLSGEETQYF.

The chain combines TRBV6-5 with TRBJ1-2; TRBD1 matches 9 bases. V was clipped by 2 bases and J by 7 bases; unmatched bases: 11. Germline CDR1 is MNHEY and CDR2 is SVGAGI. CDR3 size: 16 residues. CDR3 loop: CASSYGFSGTGFGYTF. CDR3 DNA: TGTGCCAGCAGTTACGGCTTTTCCGGGACAGGGTTTGGCTACACCTTC.

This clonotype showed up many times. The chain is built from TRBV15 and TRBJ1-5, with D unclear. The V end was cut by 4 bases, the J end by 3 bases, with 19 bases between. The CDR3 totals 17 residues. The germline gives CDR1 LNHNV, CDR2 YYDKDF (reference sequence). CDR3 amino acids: CATSTRRRAVNNQPQHF. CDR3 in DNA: TGTGCCACCAGCACCAGGCGTAGGGCAGTGAACAATCAGCCCCAGCATTTT.

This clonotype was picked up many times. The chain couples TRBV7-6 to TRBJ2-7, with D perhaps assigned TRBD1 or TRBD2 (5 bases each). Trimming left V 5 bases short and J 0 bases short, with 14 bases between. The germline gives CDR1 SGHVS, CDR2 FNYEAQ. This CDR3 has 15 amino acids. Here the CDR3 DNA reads TGTGCCAGCAGCCCGGGACCCGATAACTCCTACGAGCAGTACTTC. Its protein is CASSPGPDNSYEQYF.

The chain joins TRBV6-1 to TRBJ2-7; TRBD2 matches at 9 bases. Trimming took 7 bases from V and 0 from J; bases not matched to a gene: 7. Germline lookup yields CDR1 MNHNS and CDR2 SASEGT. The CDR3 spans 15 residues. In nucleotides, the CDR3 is TGTGCCAGCATTCTAAGCGGGGGGAGCTCCTACGAGCAGTACTTC. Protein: CASILSGGSSYEQYF.

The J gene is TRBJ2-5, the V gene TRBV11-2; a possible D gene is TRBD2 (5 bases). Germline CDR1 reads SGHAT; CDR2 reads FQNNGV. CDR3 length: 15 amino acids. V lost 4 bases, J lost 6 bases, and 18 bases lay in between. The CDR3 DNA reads TGTGCCAGCAGCTCGCCCGAACTAGGTTCGAAGACCCAGTACTTC. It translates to CASSSPELGSKTQYF.

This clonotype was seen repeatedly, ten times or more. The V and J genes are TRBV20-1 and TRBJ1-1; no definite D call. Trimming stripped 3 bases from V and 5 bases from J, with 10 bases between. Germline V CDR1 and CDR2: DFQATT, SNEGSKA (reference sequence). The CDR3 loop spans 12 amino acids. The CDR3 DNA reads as TGCAGTGCTAGGGCGGGGAGGACTGAAGCTTTCTTT. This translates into CSARAGRTEAFF.

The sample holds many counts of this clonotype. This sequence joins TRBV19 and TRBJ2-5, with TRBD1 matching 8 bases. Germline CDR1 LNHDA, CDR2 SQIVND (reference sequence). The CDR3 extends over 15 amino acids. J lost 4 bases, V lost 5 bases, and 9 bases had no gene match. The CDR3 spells CASSVTGGSGETQYF. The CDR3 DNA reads TGTGCCAGTAGTGTCACAGGGGGTTCGGGAGAGACCCAGTACTTC.

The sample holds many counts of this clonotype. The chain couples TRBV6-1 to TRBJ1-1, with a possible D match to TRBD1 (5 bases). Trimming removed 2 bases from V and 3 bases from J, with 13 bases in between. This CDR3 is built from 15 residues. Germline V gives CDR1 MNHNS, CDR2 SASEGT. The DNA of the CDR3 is TGTGCCAGCAGTGAATATTGGGACGGCGACACTGAAGCTTTCTTT. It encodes CASSEYWDGDTEAFF.

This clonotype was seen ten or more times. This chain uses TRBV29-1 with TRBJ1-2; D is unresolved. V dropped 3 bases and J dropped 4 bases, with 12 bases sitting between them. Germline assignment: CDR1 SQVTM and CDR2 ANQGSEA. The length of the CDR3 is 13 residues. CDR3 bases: TGCAGCGTTGAGGTGTCCGGGCGCTATGGCTACACCTTC. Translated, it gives CSVEVSGRYGYTF.

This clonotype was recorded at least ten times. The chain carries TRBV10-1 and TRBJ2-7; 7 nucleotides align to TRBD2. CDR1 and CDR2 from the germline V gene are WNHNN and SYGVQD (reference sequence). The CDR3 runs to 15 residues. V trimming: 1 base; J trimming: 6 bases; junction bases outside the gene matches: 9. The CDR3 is CASSEFERGSREQYF. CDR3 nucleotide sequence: TGCGCCAGCAGTGAGTTCGAGCGGGGATCGCGCGAGCAGTACTTC.

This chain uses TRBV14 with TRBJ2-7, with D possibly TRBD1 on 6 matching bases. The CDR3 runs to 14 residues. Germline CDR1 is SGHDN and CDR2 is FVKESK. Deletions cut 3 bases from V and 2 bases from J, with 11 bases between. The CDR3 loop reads CASSHLTGTYEQYF. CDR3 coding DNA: TGTGCCAGCAGCCACCTGACAGGAACCTACGAGCAGTACTTC.

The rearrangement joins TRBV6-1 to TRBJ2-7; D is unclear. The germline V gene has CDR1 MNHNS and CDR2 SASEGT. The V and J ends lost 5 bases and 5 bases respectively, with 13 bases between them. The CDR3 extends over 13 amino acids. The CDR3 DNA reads TGTGCCAGCAGTCGCTCCGGGTTGGACGAGCAGTACTTC. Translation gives CASSRSGLDEQYF.

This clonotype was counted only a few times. CDR3 DNA: TGTGCCAGCACCGGCTGGACAGGGGCGAATGGCTACACCTTC. It codes for CASTGWTGANGYTF. This chain connects TRBV6-2 or TRBV6-3 to TRBJ1-2; TRBD1 matches at 9 bases. The J segment lost 6 bases and the V segment lost 7 bases, leaving 9 bases of the junction unmatched. Per the germline V gene, CDR1 is MNHEY and CDR2 is SVGEGT. The CDR3 covers 14 residues.

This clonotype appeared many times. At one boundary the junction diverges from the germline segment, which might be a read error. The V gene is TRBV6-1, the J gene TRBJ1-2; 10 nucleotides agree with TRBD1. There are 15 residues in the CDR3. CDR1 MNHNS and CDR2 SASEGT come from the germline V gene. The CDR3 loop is CASSEDRDRGWGYTF. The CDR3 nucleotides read TGTGCCAGCAGCGAAGACCGGGACAGGGGCTGGGGCTACACCTTC.

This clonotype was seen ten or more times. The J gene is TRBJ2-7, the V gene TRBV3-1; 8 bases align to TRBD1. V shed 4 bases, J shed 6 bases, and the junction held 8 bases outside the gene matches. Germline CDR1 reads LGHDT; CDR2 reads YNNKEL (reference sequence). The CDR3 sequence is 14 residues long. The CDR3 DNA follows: TGTGCCAGCAGCCTAGGACAGGGCTTTGGCGAGCAGTACTTC. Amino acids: CASSLGQGFGEQYF.

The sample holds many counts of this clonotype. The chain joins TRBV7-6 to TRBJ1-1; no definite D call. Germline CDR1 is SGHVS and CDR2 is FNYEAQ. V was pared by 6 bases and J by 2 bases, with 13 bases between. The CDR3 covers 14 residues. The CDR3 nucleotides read TGTGCCAGCAGAGTCGGTGGCGGTAACACTGAAGCTTTCTTT. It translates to CASRVGGGNTEAFF.

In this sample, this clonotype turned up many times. The CDR3, as DNA: TGTGCCAGCAGGACCGGGACAGGCCCCCAATTCCGTTACGAGCAGTACTTC. This gives the protein CASRTGTGPQFRYEQYF. The J gene is TRBJ2-7, the V gene TRBV28, with 8 positions matching TRBD1. The V segment lost 6 bases and the J segment 4 bases; nucleotides outside the gene matches: 17. CDR1 and CDR2 from the germline V gene are MDHEN and SYDVKM. The CDR3 is made up of 17 amino acids.

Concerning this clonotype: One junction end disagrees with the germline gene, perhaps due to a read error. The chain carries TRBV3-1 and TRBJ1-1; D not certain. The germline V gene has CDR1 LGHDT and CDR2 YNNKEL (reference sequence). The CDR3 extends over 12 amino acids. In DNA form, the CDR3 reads TGTGCCAGCACCTTACAATGGTCTGGGCTTCGGTTT. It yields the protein CASTLQWSGLRF.